Listed here are 18 T cell receptor beta chains from one sample, sequenced in a study of blood T cell repertoires in COVID-19. Produced via immunoSEQ multiplex PCR; TCRdb's table is partial and in-frame only. The sample has about 62,000 clones; around 84% are singletons. Sequences were obtained from peripheral blood. The source of these receptors is a man between 65 and 85 years old with acute or convalescent COVID-19.

This clone has only one observation. V gene TRBV19 combines with J gene TRBJ2-5; D unclear. The CDR3 is 14 residues long. Trimming took off 0 bases at V and 5 bases at J, with 10 bases between the two ends. The germline CDR1 and CDR2 sequences are LNHDA and SQIVND (reference sequence). The CDR3 region is CASSIEARSETQYF. Here the CDR3 DNA reads TGTGCCAGTAGTATAGAGGCTAGATCGGAGACCCAGTACTTC.

This clone was counted between two and nine times. V usage is TRBV6-1 and J usage is TRBJ1-2; 9 positions match TRBD1. Germline trimming cut 3 bases from V and 4 bases from J; bases unmatched to any gene: 3. The CDR3 sequence is 14 residues long. Germline V gene lookup returns CDR1 MNHNS and CDR2 SASEGT. CDR3 loop: CASSEWGQGYGYTF. For the CDR3, the DNA is TGTGCCAGCAGTGAGTGGGGACAGGGCTATGGCTACACCTTC.

The rearrangement joins TRBV5-1 to TRBJ2-1, with D maybe TRBD2 (6 bases). CDR3 length: 14 residues. V was pared by 6 bases and J by 6 bases, with 16 bases between. CDR1 and CDR2 (germline): SGHRS, YFSETQ. CDR3 loop: CASKPGDPGNEQFF. The CDR3 DNA is TGCGCCAGCAAACCGGGAGATCCGGGCAATGAGCAGTTCTTC.

The chain has TRBV13 and TRBJ1-3; possible D gene TRBD1, 5 bases. V gave up 5 bases and J gave up 0 bases, with 11 bases separating them. Germline CDR1 reads PRHDT; CDR2 reads FYEKMQ (reference sequence). The CDR3 sequence is 15 residues long. The CDR3 here is CASSIRQSSGNTIYF. The DNA of the CDR3 is TGTGCCAGCAGCATCCGACAGAGCTCTGGAAACACCATATATTTT. Complete variable domain (other parts from reference TRBV13 and TRBJ1-3): AAGVIQSPRHLIKEKRETATLKCYPIPRHDTVYWYQQGPGQDPQFLISFYEKMQSDKGSIPDRFSAQQFSDYHSELNMSSLELGDSALYFCASSIRQSSGNTIYFGEGSWLTVV.

The rearrangement uses TRBV29-1 and TRBJ1-1; D is perhaps TRBD1 (6 bases). Germline-derived CDR1 and CDR2 are SQVTM and ANQGSEA. V lost 7 bases, J lost 0 bases, and 15 bases lay in between. CDR3 length: 14 residues. CDR3 nucleotides: TGCAGCGCTAACGGGGGGGACATGAACACTGAAGCTTTCTTT. Translating gives CSANGGDMNTEAFF.

The chain links TRBV7-6 to TRBJ2-7; 9 bases agree with TRBD2. This CDR3 has 14 amino acids. Germline V lookup: CDR1 SGHVS, CDR2 FNYEAQ. The V and J ends lost 5 bases and 6 bases, in that order; junction bases with no gene match: 8. CDR3 protein: CASSPTISGGEQYF. Written as DNA, the CDR3 is TGTGCCAGCAGCCCGACAATTAGCGGGGGCGAGCAGTACTTC.

The DNA of the CDR3 is TGTGCCAGCAGCGCGCGGGCGAAACTAGCGGGAGTTGGCGAGACCCAGTACTTC. Protein sequence: CASSARAKLAGVGETQYF. The gene calls are TRBV7-2 and TRBJ2-5; 11 bases map to TRBD2. Germline CDR1 SGHTA, CDR2 FQGNSA. The length of the CDR3 is 18 residues. J was trimmed by 5 bases and V by 5 bases; bases with no gene match: 16.

V and J are TRBV7-8 and TRBJ2-5, with no clear D. The germline V and J ends were trimmed by 2 bases and 7 bases, with 5 bases remaining between them. This CDR3 is built from 11 residues. The germline gives CDR1 SGHVS, CDR2 FQNEAQ. The CDR3 sequence is CASSLLGTQYF. For the CDR3, the DNA is TGTGCCAGCAGCTTACTCGGGACCCAGTACTTC.

The chain couples TRBV20-1 to TRBJ2-2; no firm D call. Trimming left V 3 bases short and J 3 bases short, with 8 bases between. Germline CDR1 is DFQATT and CDR2 is SNEGSKA (reference sequence). This CDR3 region has 13 residues. CDR3 loop: CSASSTHTGELFF. The CDR3 DNA sequence: TGCAGTGCTAGTTCAACACACACCGGGGAGCTGTTTTTT.

The chain carries TRBV6-5 and TRBJ2-7, with D unresolved. This CDR3 spans 12 amino acids. Germline lookup yields CDR1 MNHEY and CDR2 SVGAGI. V shed 6 bases and J shed 4 bases, with 10 bases lying between them. CDR3 bases: TGTGCCAGCAGGTCGGTCGGTTACGAGCAGTACTTC. It is translated as CASRSVGYEQYF.

This clone was observed once. The V gene is TRBV28, the J gene TRBJ2-5; the match to TRBD1 covers 11 bases. V trimming: 4 bases; J trimming: 4 bases; junction bases outside the gene matches: 11. The germline V gene has CDR1 MDHEN and CDR2 SYDVKM. The CDR3 is made up of 17 amino acids. CDR3 loop: CASSSTGTGGNLETQYF. DNA of the CDR3: TGTGCCAGCAGTTCAACCGGGACAGGGGGGAACCTAGAGACCCAGTACTTC.

The chain is built from TRBV7-2 and TRBJ2-3; D possibly corresponds to TRBD2 (6 bases). The CDR3 sequence is 17 residues long. Germline values: CDR1 SGHTA, CDR2 FQGNSA. V was clipped by 3 bases and J by 0 bases, with 16 bases between them. CDR3 loop: CASSFLAAGSSTDTQYF. CDR3 coding DNA: TGTGCCAGCAGCTTTCTGGCTGCGGGGTCTAGCACAGATACGCAGTATTTT. Together with reference TRBV7-2 and TRBJ2-3, the CDR3 gives the full variable domain: GAGVSQSPSNKVTEKGKDVELRCDPISGHTALYWYRQSLGQGLEFLIYFQGNSAPDKSGLPSDRFSAERTGGSVSTLTIQRTQQEDSAVYLCASSFLAAGSSTDTQYFGPGTRLTVL.

The chain is built from TRBV9 and TRBJ1-4, with TRBD1 matching 8 bases. The length of the CDR3 is 14 residues. The V segment lost 3 bases and the J segment 9 bases; nucleotides outside the gene matches: 7. Germline V gene data show CDR1 as SGDLS and CDR2 as YYNGEE. The CDR3 is CASSGQGAVQKLFF. CDR3 DNA: TGTGCCAGCAGCGGGCAGGGGGCGGTACAAAAACTGTTTTTT.

This chain joins TRBV12-5 and TRBJ2-1; 11 bases are shared with TRBD1. V lost 4 bases, J lost 4 bases, and 3 bases stayed unmatched. The CDR3 runs 15 residues. Per germline, CDR1 LGHNT and CDR2 FRNRAP. The CDR3 region has the DNA TGTGCTAGTGGTTCGGGGACAGGGGGGTACAATGAGCAGTTCTTC. Translating gives CASGSGTGGYNEQFF.

J is TRBJ1-2 and V is TRBV2, with 12 bases that match TRBD1. Germline CDR1 reads SNHLY; CDR2 reads FYNNEI. This CDR3 comprises 14 residues. The J segment lost 7 bases and the V segment lost 4 bases, leaving 4 bases of the junction unmatched. The CDR3 DNA is TGTGCCAGCAGTGCGGGACAGGGGGCGGGTGGCTACACCTTC. As protein: CASSAGQGAGGYTF.

This clone was picked up one time. V gene TRBV12-5 combines with J gene TRBJ2-5; weak D call: TRBD1 (6 bases). The CDR3 loop spans 13 amino acids. V lost 9 bases and J 3 bases, leaving 14 bases between the germline ends. Germline assignment: CDR1 LGHNT and CDR2 FRNRAP. CDR3: CASSRGYEETQYF. The CDR3 DNA sequence: TGTGCTAGCTCTAGGGGGTACGAAGAGACCCAGTACTTC. Filled out from reference TRBV12-5 and TRBJ2-5, the complete variable domain reads DARVTQTPRHKVTEMGQEVTMRCQPILGHNTVFWYRQTMMQGLELLAYFRNRAPLDDSGMPKDRFSAEMPDATLATLKIQPSEPRDSAVYFCASSRGYEETQYFGPGTRLLVL.

The V and J genes are TRBV27 and TRBJ2-3; TRBD2 aligns across 8 bases. Germline V gene sequence: CDR1 MNHEY, CDR2 SMNVEV (reference sequence). V lost 6 bases to trimming and J lost 6 bases; unmatched junction nucleotides: 17. The CDR3 runs 17 residues. CDR3 protein: CASRDGTGGPSIDTQYF. As DNA, the CDR3 is TGTGCCAGCAGGGACGGGACGGGGGGGCCGTCTATCGATACGCAGTATTTT.

The rearrangement links TRBV25-1 to TRBJ2-1; 11 bases align to TRBD2. CDR1 is MGHDK, CDR2 SYGVNS, per germline. The CDR3 is 14 amino acids. Trimming took 8 bases from V and 7 from J; bases not matched to a gene: 7. CDR3 DNA sequence: TGTGCCAGCTCCAGGACTAGCGGGCTTAATGAGCAGTTCTTC. Its protein product is CASSRTSGLNEQFF.